This T cell receptor (beta chain) was recorded in a study of cytomegalovirus exposure and HLA in healthy donors. Findings and caveats of the study: Confirmation was obtained in vitro that a few CMV-associated chains are specific for CMV antigens. High sensitivity and specificity were reportedly achieved when the classifier diagnosed cytomegalovirus status.

With V trimmed by 6 bases and J by 1 base, 7 bases remained unmatched. Per the germline V gene, CDR1 is MDHEN and CDR2 is SYDVKM. The CDR3 sequence is 16 residues long. As regards this clone: Its antigen is undetermined.

The protocol was immunoSEQ multiplex PCR, while the TCRdb copy is restricted to in-frame clones and leaves out a portion. Here the sample spans fewer than 400,000 clones, about nine tenths being singletons. The sequencing sample was made of PBMCs. The chain joins TRBV28 to TRBJ2-1, with TRBD2 matching over 9 bases. This clonotype originated in a young woman in good health and CMV-seronegative. CDR3 protein: CASSALAGPSYNEQFF. DNA for the CDR3: TGTGCCAGCAGCGCTCTAGCGGGACCGTCCTACAATGAGCAGTTCTTC.